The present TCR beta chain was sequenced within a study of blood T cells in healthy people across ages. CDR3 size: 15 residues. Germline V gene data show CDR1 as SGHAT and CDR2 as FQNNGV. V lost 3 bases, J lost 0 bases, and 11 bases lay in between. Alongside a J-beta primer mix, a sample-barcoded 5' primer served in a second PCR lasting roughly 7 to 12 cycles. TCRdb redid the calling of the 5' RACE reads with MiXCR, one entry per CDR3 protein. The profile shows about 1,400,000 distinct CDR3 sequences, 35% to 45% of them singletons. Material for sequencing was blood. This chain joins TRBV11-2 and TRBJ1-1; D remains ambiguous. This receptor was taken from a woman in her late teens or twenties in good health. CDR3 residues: CASSFALTVNTEAFF. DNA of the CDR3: TGTGCCAGCAGCTTCGCCCTCACCGTGAACACTGAAGCTTTCTTT.